This is a list of T cell receptor beta chains from one sample in a study of CD8 T cells in Susac syndrome. TCRdb recomputed calls from the immunoSEQ multiplex PCR reads with MiXCR, one row per CDR3 protein. Found here are 330,000 or so distinct CDR3 sequences, 65% to 90% of them singletons; the top ten hold around 0.2%. Sequencing input: CD8+ T cells from PBMCs. These receptors were collected from a human donor with multiple sclerosis. Each CDR3 is given with its conserved first and last residue. A D gene is named only where the DNA matches it firmly. Not every row has a clone size; where given, it reads once, few, many or a size class.

TRBJ2-1 | NA | TRBV6-2/TRBV6-3 | NA | TGTGCCAGCAGTTACAGGCGGGAGCAGTTCTTC | CASSYRREQFF
TRBJ1-1 | NA | TRBV7-9 | NA | TGTGCCAGCAGCCACGCCGGACGGAAAGACACTGAAGCTTTCTTT | CASSHAGRKDTEAFF
TRBJ2-5 | NA | TRBV6-2/TRBV6-3 | NA | TGTGCCAGCAGTTACTCAGGGCCAGGGATGGTAGGCCAAGAGACCCAGTACTTC | CASSYSGPGMVGQETQYF
TRBJ1-4 | NA | TRBV6-5 | NA | TGTGCCAGCAGTTACTCGATTCGTTCAACTGCAACTAATGAAAAACTGTTTTTT | CASSYSIRSTATNEKLFF
TRBJ1-2 | NA | TRBV12-2 | NA | TGTGCAAGTCGCTTAGCCAAACAGGGGGGCTATGGCTACACCTTC | CASRLAKQGGYGYTF
TRBJ1-5 | NA | TRBV11-2 | TRBD1 | TGTGCCAGCAGCTTAGGGTCCGACAGGGTCTATCAGCCCCAGCATTTT | CASSLGSDRVYQPQHF
TRBJ2-1 | NA | TRBV6-1 | TRBD2 | TGTGCCAGCAGGGGGACTAGCGGGGACAGTTTTAATGAGCAGTTCTTC | CASRGTSGDSFNEQFF
TRBJ2-3 | NA | TRBV6-1 | NA | TGTGCCAGCAGTGAAGCGCTAGGGTCTTTCTCGGATACGCAGTATTTT | CASSEALGSFSDTQYF
TRBJ2-7 | once | TRBV27 | NA | TGTGCCAGCAGTCCGTCTACTAGCACCTACGAGCAGTACTTC | CASSPSTSTYEQYF
TRBJ2-1 | NA | TRBV13 | NA | TGTGCCAGCAGCCCTAGACTAGCCTACAATGAGCAGTTCTTC | CASSPRLAYNEQFF
TRBJ2-7 | NA | TRBV6-5 | TRBD1 | TGTGCCAGCAGTTATCTACAGGGGGCCTACGAGCAGTACTTC | CASSYLQGAYEQYF
TRBJ2-3 | NA | TRBV5-5 | TRBD1 | TGTGCCAGCAGCACGGGACAGTCCGTGGGAGATACGCAGTATTTT | CASSTGQSVGDTQYF
TRBJ2-1 | NA | TRBV11-2 | TRBD1 | TGTGCCAGCACCGAGGGGGCGGACAGGGGTTACAATGAGCAGTTCTTC | CASTEGADRGYNEQFF
TRBJ2-5 | NA | TRBV12-3/TRBV12-4 | TRBD2 | TGTGCCAGCAGTGTAGCGGGAGGAGAGACCCAGTACTTC | CASSVAGGETQYF
TRBJ2-5 | NA | TRBV7-7 | NA | TGTGCCAGCAGCTTAGCGGTGGGGATGGCCCAGTACTTC | CASSLAVGMAQYF
TRBJ1-5 | NA | TRBV5-6 | TRBD1 | TGTGCCAGCAGCACGGACAGGGATCAGCCCCAGCATTTT | CASSTDRDQPQHF
TRBJ1-2 | NA | TRBV24-1 | NA | TGTGCCACCAGTGAGGGTAGCGATGGCTACACCTTC | CATSEGSDGYTF
TRBJ2-5 | NA | TRBV11-2 | NA | TGTGCCAGCAGCCAAAACCGGGGGTGGGAGACCCAGTACTTC | CASSQNRGWETQYF
TRBJ2-2 | NA | TRBV6-2/TRBV6-3 | TRBD2 | TGTGCCAGCAGTACCCGCTCTTTTACTCGTGGACTAGCGGGTCATAACACCGGGGAGCTGTTTTTT | CASSTRSFTRGLAGHNTGELFF
TRBJ2-5 | NA | TRBV5-1 | NA | TGCGCCAGCAGCTTTACTTCGGGAGTTGAAGAGACCCAGTACTTC | CASSFTSGVEETQYF
TRBJ1-5 | once | TRBV6-2/TRBV6-3 | NA | TGTGCCAGCAGTTACTCGGCGGCAGTTTATAGCAATCAGCCCCAGCATTTT | CASSYSAAVYSNQPQHF
TRBJ1-2 | few | TRBV6-2/TRBV6-3 | NA | TGTGCCAGCAGTTACGGCAGGCACCCCACCTTC | CASSYGRHPTF
TRBJ2-7 | NA | TRBV30 | NA | TGTGCCTTAGGGCACGGTACCTACGAGCAGTACTTC | CALGHGTYEQYF
TRBJ1-5 | few | TRBV10-3 | TRBD1 | TGTGCCATCAGTGATTCACGACAGGGACGCGTTGGACAGCCCCAGCATTTT | CAISDSRQGRVGQPQHF
TRBJ2-4 | NA | TRBV27 | NA | TGTGCCAGCAGTTTGGGAACAGGGGCCAAAAACATTCAGTACTTC | CASSLGTGAKNIQYF
TRBJ1-2 | NA | TRBV27 | TRBD1 | TGTGCCAGCAGTTTCTCAGGGGGCGCTAACTATGGCTACACCTTC | CASSFSGGANYGYTF
TRBJ2-7 | NA | TRBV7-9 | TRBD2 | TGTGCCAGCAGCTTAGCGCTAGCGGGAGGGCCCTACGAGCAGTACTTC | CASSLALAGGPYEQYF
TRBJ2-3 | NA | TRBV27 | NA | TGTGCCAGCAGTTTAAGGTCAACCAGCACAGATACGCAGTATTTT | CASSLRSTSTDTQYF
TRBJ1-6 | NA | TRBV9 | TRBD1 | TGTGCCAGCAGCCCCCCGGGACAGGGTTATAATTCACCCCTCCACTTT | CASSPPGQGYNSPLHF
TRBJ2-5 | NA | TRBV30 | TRBD2 | TGTGCCTGGAGTGTGGGGGGGGGAAGAGAGACCCAGTACTTC | CAWSVGGGRETQYF
TRBJ1-2 | NA | TRBV14 | NA | TGTGCCAGCAGCCAATTTCTGGGATCGAACTATGGCTACACCTTC | CASSQFLGSNYGYTF
TRBJ1-5 | NA | TRBV28 | NA | TGTGCCAGCAGTTTCCGTATTCAGGGGAATAGCAATCAGCCCCAGCATTTT | CASSFRIQGNSNQPQHF
TRBJ2-1 | NA | TRBV7-9 | TRBD1 | TGTGCCAGCAGCTCACGGGACAGGGACTCCTACAATGAGCAGTTCTTC | CASSSRDRDSYNEQFF
TRBJ2-1 | NA | TRBV27 | NA | TGTGCCAGCAGTTTTATCTCTTTCGGCTCCTACAATGAGCAGTTCTTC | CASSFISFGSYNEQFF
TRBJ2-3 | NA | TRBV12-3/TRBV12-4 | NA | TGTGCCAGCAGTTGTTACACAGAACGCACAGATACGCAGTATTTT | CASSCYTERTDTQYF